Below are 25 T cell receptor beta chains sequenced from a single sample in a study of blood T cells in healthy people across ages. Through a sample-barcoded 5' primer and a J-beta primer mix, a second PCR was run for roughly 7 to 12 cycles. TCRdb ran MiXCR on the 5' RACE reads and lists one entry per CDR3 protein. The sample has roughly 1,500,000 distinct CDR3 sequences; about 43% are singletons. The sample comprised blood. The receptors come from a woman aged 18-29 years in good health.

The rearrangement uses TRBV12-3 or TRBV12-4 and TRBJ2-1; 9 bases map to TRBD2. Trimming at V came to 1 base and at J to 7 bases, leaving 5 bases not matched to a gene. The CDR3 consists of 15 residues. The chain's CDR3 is CASSLESGRSNEQFF. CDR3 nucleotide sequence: TGTGCCAGCAGTTTAGAAAGCGGGAGGTCAAATGAGCAGTTCTTC.

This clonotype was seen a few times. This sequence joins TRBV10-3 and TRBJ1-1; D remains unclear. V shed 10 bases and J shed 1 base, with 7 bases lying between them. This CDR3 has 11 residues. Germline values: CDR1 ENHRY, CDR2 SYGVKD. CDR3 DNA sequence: TGTGCCACCCACGCGAACACTGAAGCTTTCTTT. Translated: CATHANTEAFF.

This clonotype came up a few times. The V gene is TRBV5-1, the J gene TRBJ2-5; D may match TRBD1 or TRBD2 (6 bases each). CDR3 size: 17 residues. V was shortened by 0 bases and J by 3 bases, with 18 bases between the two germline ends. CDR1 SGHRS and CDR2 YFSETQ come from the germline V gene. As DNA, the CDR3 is TGCGCCAGCAGCTTGGGACGGGGGCCCTACGCAGAAGAGACCCAGTACTTC. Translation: CASSLGRGPYAEETQYF.

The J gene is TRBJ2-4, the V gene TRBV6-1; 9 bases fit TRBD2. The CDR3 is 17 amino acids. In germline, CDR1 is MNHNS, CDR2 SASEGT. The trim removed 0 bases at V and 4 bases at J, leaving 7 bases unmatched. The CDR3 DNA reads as TGTGCCAGCAGTGAAGCGTGGGCTAGCGGGGTAAAAAACATTCAGTACTTC. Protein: CASSEAWASGVKNIQYF.

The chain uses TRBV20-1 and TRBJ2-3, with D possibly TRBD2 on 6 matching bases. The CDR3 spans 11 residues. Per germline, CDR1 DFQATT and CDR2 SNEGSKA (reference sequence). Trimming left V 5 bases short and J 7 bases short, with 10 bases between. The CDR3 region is CSAWGTYTQYF. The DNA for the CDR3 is TGCAGTGCTTGGGGGACTTATACGCAGTATTTT.

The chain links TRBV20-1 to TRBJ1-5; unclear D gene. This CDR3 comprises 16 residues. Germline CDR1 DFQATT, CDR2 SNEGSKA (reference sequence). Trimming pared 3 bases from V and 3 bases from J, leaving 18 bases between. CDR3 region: CSASDLGDNVNQPQHF. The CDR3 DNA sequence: TGCAGTGCTAGCGACTTGGGTGATAATGTCAATCAGCCCCAGCATTTT.

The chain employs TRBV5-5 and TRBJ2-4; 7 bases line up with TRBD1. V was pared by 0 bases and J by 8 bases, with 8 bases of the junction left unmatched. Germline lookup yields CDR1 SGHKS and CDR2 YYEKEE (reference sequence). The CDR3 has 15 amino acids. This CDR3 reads CASSLEAQGFDIQYF. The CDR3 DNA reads TGTGCCAGCAGCTTGGAGGCACAGGGGTTTGACATTCAGTACTTC. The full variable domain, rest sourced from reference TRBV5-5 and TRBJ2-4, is DAGVTQSPTHLIKTRGQQVTLRCSPISGHKSVSWYQQVLGQGPQFIFQYYEKEERGRGNFPDRFSARQFPNYSSELNVNALLLGDSALYLCASSLEAQGFDIQYFGAGTRLSVL.

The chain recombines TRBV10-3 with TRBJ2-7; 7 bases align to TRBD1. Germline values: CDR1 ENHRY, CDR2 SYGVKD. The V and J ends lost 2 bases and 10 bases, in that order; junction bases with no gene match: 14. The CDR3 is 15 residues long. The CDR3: CAISEGARQGDTQYF. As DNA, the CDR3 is TGTGCCATCAGTGAGGGGGCCCGACAGGGAGACACCCAGTACTTC.

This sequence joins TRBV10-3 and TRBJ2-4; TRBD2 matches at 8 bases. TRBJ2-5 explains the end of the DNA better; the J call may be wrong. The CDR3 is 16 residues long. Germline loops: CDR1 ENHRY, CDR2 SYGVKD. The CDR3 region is CAISERQAGAQETQYF. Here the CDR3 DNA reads TGTGCCATCAGTGAAAGGCAAGCGGGGGCCCAAGAGACCCAGTACTTC.

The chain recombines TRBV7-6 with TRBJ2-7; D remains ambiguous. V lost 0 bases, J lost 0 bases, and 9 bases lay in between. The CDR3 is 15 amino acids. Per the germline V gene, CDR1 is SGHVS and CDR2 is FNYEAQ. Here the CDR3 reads CASSLASTPSYEQYF. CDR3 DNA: TGTGCCAGCAGCTTAGCTAGCACACCCTCCTACGAGCAGTACTTC.

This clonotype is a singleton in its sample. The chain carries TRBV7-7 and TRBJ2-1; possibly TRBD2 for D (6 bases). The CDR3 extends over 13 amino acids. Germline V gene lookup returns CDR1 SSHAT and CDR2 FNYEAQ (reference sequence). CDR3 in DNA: TGTGCTAGTGCACCATACCCCGGGACTGTCATGTTCTTC. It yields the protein CASAPYPGTVMFF.

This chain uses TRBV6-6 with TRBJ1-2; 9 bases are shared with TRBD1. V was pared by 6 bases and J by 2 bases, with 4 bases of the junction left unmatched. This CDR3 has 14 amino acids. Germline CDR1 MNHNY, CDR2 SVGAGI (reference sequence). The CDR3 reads CASRQGAGNYGYTF. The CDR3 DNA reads TGTGCCAGCAGACAGGGGGCGGGAAACTATGGCTACACCTTC.

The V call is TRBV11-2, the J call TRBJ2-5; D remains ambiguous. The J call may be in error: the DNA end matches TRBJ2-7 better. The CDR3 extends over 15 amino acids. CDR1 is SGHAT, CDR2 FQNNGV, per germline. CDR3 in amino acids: CASSLEALVGYEQYF. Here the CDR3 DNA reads TGTGCCAGCAGCTTAGAAGCCCTAGTGGGGTACGAGCAGTACTTC.

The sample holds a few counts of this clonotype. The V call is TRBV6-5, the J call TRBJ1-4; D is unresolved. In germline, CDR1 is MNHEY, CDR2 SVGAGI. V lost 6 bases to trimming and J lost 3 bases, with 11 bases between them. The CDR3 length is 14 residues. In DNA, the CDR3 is TGTGCCAGCAGGGAGCTTGGGGCTAATGAAAAACTGTTTTTT. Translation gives CASRELGANEKLFF.

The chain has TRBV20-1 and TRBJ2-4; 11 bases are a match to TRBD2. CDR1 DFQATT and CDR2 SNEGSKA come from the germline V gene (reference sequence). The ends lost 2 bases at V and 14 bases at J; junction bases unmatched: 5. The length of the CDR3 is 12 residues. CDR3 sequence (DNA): TGCAGTGCTAGATCGCCACTAGCGGGGGAGTACTTC. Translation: CSARSPLAGEYF.

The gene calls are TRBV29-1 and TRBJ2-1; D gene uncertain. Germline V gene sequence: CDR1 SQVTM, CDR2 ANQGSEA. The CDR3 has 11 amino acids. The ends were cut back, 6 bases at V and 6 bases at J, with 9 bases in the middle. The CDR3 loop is CSVNDLNEQFF. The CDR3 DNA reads TGCAGCGTCAATGACCTCAATGAGCAGTTCTTC.

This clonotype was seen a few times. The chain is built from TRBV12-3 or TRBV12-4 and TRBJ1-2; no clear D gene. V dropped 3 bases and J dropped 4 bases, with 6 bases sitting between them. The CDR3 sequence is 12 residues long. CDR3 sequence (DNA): TGTGCCAGCAGTTTCGGCAGCTATGGCTACACCTTC. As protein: CASSFGSYGYTF.

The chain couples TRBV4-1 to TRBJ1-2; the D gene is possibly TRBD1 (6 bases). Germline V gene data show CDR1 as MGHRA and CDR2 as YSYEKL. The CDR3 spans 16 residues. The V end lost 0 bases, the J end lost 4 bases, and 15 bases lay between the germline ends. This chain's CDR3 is CASSQDREQGGYGYTF. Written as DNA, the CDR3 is TGCGCCAGCAGCCAAGATAGGGAACAGGGTGGCTATGGCTACACCTTC.

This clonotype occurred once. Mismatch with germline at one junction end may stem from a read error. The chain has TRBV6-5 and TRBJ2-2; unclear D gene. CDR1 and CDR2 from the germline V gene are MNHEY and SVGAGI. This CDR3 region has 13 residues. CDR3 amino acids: CASRETSSGEQFF. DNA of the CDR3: TGTGCCAGCAGAGAGACATCATCGGGCGAGCAGTTTTTT.

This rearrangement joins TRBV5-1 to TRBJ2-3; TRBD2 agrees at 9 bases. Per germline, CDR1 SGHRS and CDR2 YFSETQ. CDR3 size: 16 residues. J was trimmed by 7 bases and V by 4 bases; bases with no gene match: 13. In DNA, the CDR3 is TGCGCCAGCAGCCCGACCCCTAGCGGGGCGGGACATACGCAGTATTTT. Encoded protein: CASSPTPSGAGHTQYF. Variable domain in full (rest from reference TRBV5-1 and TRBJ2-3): KAGVTQTPRYLIKTRGQQVTLSCSPISGHRSVSWYQQTPGQGLQFLFEYFSETQRNKGNFPGRFSGRQFSNSRSEMNVSTLELGDSALYLCASSPTPSGAGHTQYFGPGTRLTVL.

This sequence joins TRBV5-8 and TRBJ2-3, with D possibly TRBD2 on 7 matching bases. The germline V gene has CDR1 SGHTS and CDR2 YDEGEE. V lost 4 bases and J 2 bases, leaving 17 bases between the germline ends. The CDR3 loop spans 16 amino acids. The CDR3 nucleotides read TGTGCCAGCAGCAACGGGGGGCTAGCGGACACAGATACGCAGTATTTT. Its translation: CASSNGGLADTDTQYF. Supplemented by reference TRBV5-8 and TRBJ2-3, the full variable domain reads EAGVTQSPTHLIKTRGQQATLRCSPISGHTSVYWYQQALGLGLQFLLWYDEGEERNRGNFPPRFSGRQFPNYSSELNVNALELEDSALYLCASSNGGLADTDTQYFGPGTRLTVL.

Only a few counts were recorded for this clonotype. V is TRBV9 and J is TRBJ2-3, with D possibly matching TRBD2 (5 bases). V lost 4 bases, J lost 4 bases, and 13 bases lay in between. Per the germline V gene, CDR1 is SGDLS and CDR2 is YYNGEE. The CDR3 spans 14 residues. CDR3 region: CASSPNREPDTQYF. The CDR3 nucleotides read TGTGCCAGCAGCCCAAACCGGGAACCAGATACGCAGTATTTT.

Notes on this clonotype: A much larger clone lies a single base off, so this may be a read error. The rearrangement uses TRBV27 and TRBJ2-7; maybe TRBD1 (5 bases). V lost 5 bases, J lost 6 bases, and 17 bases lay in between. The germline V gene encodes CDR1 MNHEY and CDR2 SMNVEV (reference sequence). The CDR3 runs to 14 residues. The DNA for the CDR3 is TGTGCCAGCAGTCCACCGAGACAGAGCTGCGAGCAGTACTTC. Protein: CASSPPRQSCEQYF.

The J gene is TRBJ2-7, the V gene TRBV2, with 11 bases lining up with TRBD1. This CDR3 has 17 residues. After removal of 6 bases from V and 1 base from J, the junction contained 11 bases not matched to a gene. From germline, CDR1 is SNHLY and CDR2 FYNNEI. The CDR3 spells CASRAMGQGVLSYEQYF. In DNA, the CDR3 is TGTGCCAGCAGGGCCATGGGACAGGGGGTCCTATCCTACGAGCAGTACTTC.

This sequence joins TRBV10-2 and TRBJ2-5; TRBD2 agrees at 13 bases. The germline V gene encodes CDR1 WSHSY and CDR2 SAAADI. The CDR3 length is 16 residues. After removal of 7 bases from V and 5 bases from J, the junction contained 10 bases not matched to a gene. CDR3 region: CASTRTSGRSGETQYF. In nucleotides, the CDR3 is TGCGCCAGCACACGGACTAGCGGGAGATCTGGGGAGACCCAGTACTTC.